This T cell receptor (beta chain) stems from a study of T-cell reconstitution after alpha-beta-depleted transplantation in children. Many counts were recorded for this clonotype. The antigen remains undetermined. Trimming shortened V by 3 bases and J by 6 bases, and 17 bases separated the two germline ends. Per the germline V gene, CDR1 is DFQATT and CDR2 is SNEGSKA (reference sequence). The CDR3 covers 14 residues. Whole-study findings and limits: About two months after transplant, alpha-beta T cells reportedly came from several hundred expanded graft clones. From newly produced T cells came most of the T-cell counts and diversity one year after transplant. Elevated TCRbeta diversity at day 60 was traced, in some patients, to surviving recipient T cells and thymic progenitors.

Construction of the TCRbeta library involved unique molecular identifiers. Each CDR3 protein gets one entry after TCRdb re-called the PCR reads with MiXCR. The sample contains hundreds of thousands of distinct CDR3 sequences, approximately 14% of which appear only once. The receptor's source is a girl aged 2 to 9 with congenital amegakaryocytic thrombocytopenia, due to receive a stem cell transplant. The gene calls are TRBV20-1 and TRBJ1-2; D unclear. Material: PBMCs, obtained before TCRalphabeta/CD19-depleted stem cell transplant. The chain's CDR3 is CSASPGRFLNGYTF. The CDR3 region has the DNA TGCAGTGCTAGTCCCGGGAGGTTCCTAAATGGCTACACCTTC.